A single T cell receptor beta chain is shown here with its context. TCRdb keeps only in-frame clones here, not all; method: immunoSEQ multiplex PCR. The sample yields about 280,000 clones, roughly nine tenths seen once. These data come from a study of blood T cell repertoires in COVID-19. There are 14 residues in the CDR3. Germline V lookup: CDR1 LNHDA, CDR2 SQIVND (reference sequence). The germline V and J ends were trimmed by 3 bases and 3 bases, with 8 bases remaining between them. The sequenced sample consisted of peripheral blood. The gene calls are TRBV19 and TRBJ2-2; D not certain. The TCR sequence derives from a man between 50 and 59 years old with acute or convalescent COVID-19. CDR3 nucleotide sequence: TGTGCCAGTAGTATCCTGAGAGACACCGGGGAGCTGTTTTTT. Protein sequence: CASSILRDTGELFF.